This T cell receptor (beta chain) derives from a study of blood T cell repertoires in COVID-19. Whole-study context: COVID-19 samples collected from the United States, Italy and Spain covered acute and convalescent phases. Nucleic acid was either cDNA or gDNA, and it came from T cells, B-cell-depleted T cells, or PBMCs.

Trimming took 6 bases from V and 1 from J; bases not matched to a gene: 10. Germline CDR1 and CDR2: MDHEN and SYDVKM. This CDR3 comprises 16 residues. Produced via immunoSEQ multiplex PCR; TCRdb's table is partial and in-frame only. This sample has a few hundred thousand clones, with roughly 86% found just once. Sequencing used peripheral blood. The chain links TRBV28 to TRBJ1-2; 8 bases line up with TRBD1. This clonotype was obtained from a woman between 45 and 60 years old who had recovered from COVID-19. The CDR3 region is CASSSIWTGNNYGYTF. In DNA, the CDR3 is TGTGCCAGCAGCTCCATTTGGACAGGGAATAACTATGGCTACACCTTC.